This TCR beta chain was observed in a study of blood T cell repertoires in COVID-19. The CDR3 has 14 amino acids. Germline V gives CDR1 MDHEN, CDR2 SYDVKM. J gave up 3 bases and V 5 bases, and 6 bases lay outside the gene matches. Assay: immunoSEQ multiplex PCR; the TCRdb copy retains only in-frame clones and omits some. This table has about 170,000 clones, 65% to 80% appearing once. The specimen was PBMCs or T cells enriched from blood (not recorded which). The V gene is TRBV28, the J gene TRBJ2-7; 8 positions match TRBD2. The sequence derives from a woman in her sixties or seventies in a cohort exposed to, infected with or recovered from COVID-19 (not recorded which). The CDR3 spells CASSLPGLVYEQYF. The CDR3, as DNA: TGTGCCAGCAGTCTACCGGGACTAGTCTACGAGCAGTACTTC.